The 18 T cell receptor beta chains given below trace back to one sample, sequenced in a study of T cells in Graves' hyperthyroidism and ophthalmopathy. The investigators amplified TCR beta CDR3 regions from RNA transcripts. First-round RT-PCR of the TCR CDR3 relied on the HTBI primer set. TCRdb re-analysed the multiplex PCR reads in MiXCR, keeping a single row per CDR3 protein. Of over 700,000 distinct CDR3 sequences listed, about 38% are singletons. Sequenced material: blood. These receptors were taken from a man aged 18 to 30 with Graves' hyperthyroidism.

Of note for this clonotype: A junction boundary mismatches the germline segment, possibly from a read error. The chain uses TRBV20-1 and TRBJ2-7, with 8 bases lining up with TRBD1. The germline V gene has CDR1 DFQATT and CDR2 SNEGSKA (reference sequence). This CDR3 has 13 residues. This CDR3 is CSAPRTGSYGQYF. The CDR3 nucleotides read TGCAGTGCTCCGCGGACAGGGTCCTACGGGCAGTACTTC.

In its sample, this clonotype was seen many times. This rearrangement joins TRBV19 to TRBJ1-1; D is unresolved. V shed 10 bases and J shed 10 bases, with 16 bases lying between them. The germline V gene encodes CDR1 LNHDA and CDR2 SQIVND (reference sequence). The length of the CDR3 is 11 residues. The DNA for the CDR3 is TGTGCCACCGAATTCGCGGACGGAGCTTTCTTT. Protein sequence: CATEFADGAFF.

The chain joins TRBV19 to TRBJ1-5, with 7 bases that match TRBD1. This CDR3 is built from 13 residues. Germline lookup yields CDR1 LNHDA and CDR2 SQIVND (reference sequence). V dropped 7 bases and J dropped 3; count of bases not matched to a gene: 3. The CDR3 bases are TGTGCCAGTAATGGGACAGTCAATCAGCCCCAGCATTTT. Translation: CASNGTVNQPQHF.

Comment on this clonotype: One end of the junction does not line up with germline, which may come from a read error. The chain employs TRBV7-3 and TRBJ1-1, with D possibly matching TRBD1 (5 bases). This CDR3 spans 14 amino acids. CDR1 and CDR2 from the germline V gene are SGHTA and FQGTGA. The DNA for the CDR3 is TGTGCCGGCAGCTTATCGGGGGGAAACACTGAAGCTTTCTTT. This gives the protein CAGSLSGGNTEAFF. Combining the CDR3 with reference TRBV7-3 and TRBJ1-1 gives the whole variable domain GAGVSQTPSNKVTEKGKYVELRCDPISGHTALYWYRQSLGQGPEFLIYFQGTGAADDSGLPNDRFFAVRPEGSVSTLKIQRTERGDSAVYLCAGSLSGGNTEAFFGQGTRLTVV.

The table lists this clonotype with a few counts. The chain uses TRBV6-5 and TRBJ2-5; 13 bases are shared with TRBD2. Germline V gene sequence: CDR1 MNHEY, CDR2 SVGAGI. The CDR3 extends over 15 amino acids. V trimming: 4 bases; J trimming: 7 bases; junction bases outside the gene matches: 6. The CDR3 is CASSSLAGGEGTQYF. CDR3 in DNA: TGTGCCAGCAGTTCACTAGCGGGAGGGGAGGGGACCCAGTACTTC.

In this sample, this clonotype turned up many times. The rearrangement uses TRBV11-2 and TRBJ1-5; possibly TRBD1 for D (6 bases). Trimming cost V 3 bases and J 3 bases, with 12 bases left between them. The CDR3 runs to 15 residues. Germline V CDR1 and CDR2: SGHAT, FQNNGV. CDR3: CASSFLQGPNQPQHF. The CDR3 nucleotides are TGTGCCAGCAGCTTTCTACAGGGCCCCAATCAGCCCCAGCATTTT.

The DNA of the CDR3 is TGTGCCAGCAGCCATTCGGCTAACTATGGCTACACCTTC. Translating it yields CASSHSANYGYTF. V usage is TRBV7-9 and J usage is TRBJ1-2, with D uncertain. From germline, CDR1 is SEHNR and CDR2 FQNEAQ (reference sequence). With 5 bases removed from V and 0 bases from J, the gap between germline ends came to 7 bases. CDR3 size: 13 residues. The entire variable domain, with the rest obtained from reference TRBV7-9 and TRBJ1-2, is as follows: DTGVSQNPRHKITKRGQNVTFRCDPISEHNRLYWYRQTLGQGPEFLTYFQNEAQLEKSRLLSDRFSAERPKGSFSTLEIQRTEQGDSAMYLCASSHSANYGYTFGSGTRLTVV.

The sample holds one count of this clonotype. This may arise from a read error, as a much more abundant clone is one base away. The rearrangement uses TRBV7-6 and TRBJ1-3; D is uncertain. Germline V CDR1 and CDR2: SGHVS, FNYEAQ. The germline V and J ends were trimmed by 5 bases and 4 bases, with 6 bases remaining between them. CDR3 length equals 12 residues. The CDR3 DNA follows: TGTGCCAGCAGCCCGAAGGGAAACACCATATATTTT. Its protein is CASSPKGNTIYF.

This clonotype was found many times. This chain connects TRBV10-3 to TRBJ1-5; 7 nucleotides align to TRBD1. Looked up from germline, CDR1 is ENHRY and CDR2 is SYGVKD. The CDR3 length is 13 residues. V lost 10 bases to trimming and J lost 7 bases; unmatched junction nucleotides: 10. CDR3 sequence: CATQGTEGQPQHF. For the CDR3, the DNA is TGTGCCACCCAAGGGACAGAGGGGCAGCCCCAGCATTTT.

This clonotype appeared a few times. This chain links TRBV7-2 with TRBJ2-5, with TRBD1 identical over 7 bases. This CDR3 has 15 amino acids. V gave up 1 base and J gave up 5 bases; unmatched junction bases: 7. Germline-derived CDR1 and CDR2 are SGHTA and FQGNSA. This CDR3 is CASSLDQGVGETQYF. As DNA, the CDR3 is TGTGCCAGCAGCTTAGACCAGGGGGTAGGGGAGACCCAGTACTTC.

This clonotype was recorded many times. This rearrangement joins TRBV5-1 to TRBJ2-2, with D tentatively TRBD2 (5 bases). The CDR3 length is 14 residues. CDR1 and CDR2 from the germline V gene are SGHRS and YFSETQ. Trimming removed 6 bases at V and 0 bases at J, with 9 bases between. CDR3 in amino acids: CASMVLANTGELFF. The CDR3 region has the DNA TGCGCCAGCATGGTACTAGCGAACACCGGGGAGCTGTTTTTT.

This clonotype has more than one count but fewer than ten. The chain joins TRBV9 to TRBJ2-5, with D perhaps matching TRBD1 (6 bases). Trimming took off 4 bases at V and 2 bases at J, with 24 bases between the two ends. The CDR3 is made up of 18 amino acids. CDR1 SGDLS and CDR2 YYNGEE come from the germline V gene. This chain's CDR3 is CASSQGLVWTASQETQYF. CDR3 DNA sequence: TGTGCCAGCAGCCAAGGATTGGTCTGGACAGCATCACAAGAGACCCAGTACTTC.

This rearrangement joins TRBV5-6 to TRBJ1-5, with D hard to call. From germline, CDR1 is SGHDT and CDR2 YYEEEE. The V end was cut by 5 bases, the J end by 7 bases, with 16 bases between. The CDR3 has 14 amino acids. CDR3 sequence reads: CASSYRIGDQPQHF. CDR3 DNA: TGTGCCAGCAGTTATCGTATAGGAGACCAGCCCCAGCATTTT.

V usage is TRBV2 and J usage is TRBJ1-4; 9 nucleotides agree with TRBD1. The V segment lost 3 bases and the J segment 7 bases; nucleotides outside the gene matches: 9. The CDR3 extends over 16 amino acids. Germline CDR1 SNHLY, CDR2 FYNNEI. The CDR3 region has the DNA TGTGCCAGCAGTGAGCTAACCGGGACAGGGCCTGAAAAACTGTTTTTT. As protein: CASSELTGTGPEKLFF.

Comment on this clonotype: One end of the junction does not line up with germline, which may come from a read error. The chain uses TRBV19 and TRBJ2-6; either TRBD1 or TRBD2 may supply D (5 bases each). The CDR3 runs to 13 residues. CDR1 is LNHDA and CDR2 is SQIVND in the germline V gene (reference sequence). In nucleotides, the CDR3 is TGTGCCAGTAGTATAGCTCGATCGGGGCCTGAAGCTTTC. Its protein product is CASSIARSGPEAF. Full variable domain (rest looked up from reference TRBV19 and TRBJ2-6): DGGITQSPKYLFRKEGQNVTLSCEQNLNHDAMYWYRQDPGQGLRLIYYSQIVNDFQKGDIAEGYSVSREKKESFPLTVTSAQKNPTAFYLCASSIARSGPEAFGAGSRLTVL.

The rearrangement links TRBV7-9 to TRBJ2-7; weak D call: TRBD2 (6 bases). This CDR3 comprises 15 residues. V was shortened by 3 bases and J by 5 bases, with 17 bases between the two germline ends. CDR1 is SEHNR, CDR2 FQNEAQ, per germline (reference sequence). The CDR3 protein is CASSLAGGSDDEQYF. In DNA, the CDR3 is TGTGCCAGCAGCTTGGCCGGGGGATCAGACGACGAGCAGTACTTC.

This clonotype was observed many times. V is TRBV12-3 or TRBV12-4 and J is TRBJ1-1; D gene ambiguous. The CDR3 runs to 12 residues. Between the trimmed V and J ends, which lost 5 bases and 6 bases, there was a span of 10 bases. DNA of the CDR3: TGTGCCAGCAGTCCACGTAGGGCTGAAGCTTTCTTT. Its protein is CASSPRRAEAFF.

Of note for this clonotype: A much larger clone differs by one base, so this may be a read error. The chain links TRBV2 to TRBJ2-5; perhaps TRBD2 as D (5 bases). This CDR3 spans 15 amino acids. Per germline, CDR1 SNHLY and CDR2 FYNNEI. V shed 6 bases and J shed 5 bases, with 19 bases lying between them. The CDR3 protein is CASSGPKAGGETQYF. In DNA, the CDR3 is TGTGCCAGCAGCGGACCGAAGGCGGGCGGGGAGACCCAGTACTTC.